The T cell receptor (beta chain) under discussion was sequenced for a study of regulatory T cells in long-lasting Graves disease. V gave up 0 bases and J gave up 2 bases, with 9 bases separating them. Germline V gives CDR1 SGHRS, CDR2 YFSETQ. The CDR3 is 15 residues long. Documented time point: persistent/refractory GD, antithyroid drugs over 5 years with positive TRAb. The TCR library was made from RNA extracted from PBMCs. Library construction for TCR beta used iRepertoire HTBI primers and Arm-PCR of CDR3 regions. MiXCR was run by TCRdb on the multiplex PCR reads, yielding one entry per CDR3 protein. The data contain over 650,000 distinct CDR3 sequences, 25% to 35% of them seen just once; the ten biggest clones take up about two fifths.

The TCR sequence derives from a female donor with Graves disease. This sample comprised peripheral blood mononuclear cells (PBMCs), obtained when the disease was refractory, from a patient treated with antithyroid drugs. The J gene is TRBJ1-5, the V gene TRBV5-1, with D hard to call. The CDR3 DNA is TGCGCCAGCAGCTTGGGTCTATCAGGCAATCAGCCCCAGCATTTT. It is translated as CASSLGLSGNQPQHF.